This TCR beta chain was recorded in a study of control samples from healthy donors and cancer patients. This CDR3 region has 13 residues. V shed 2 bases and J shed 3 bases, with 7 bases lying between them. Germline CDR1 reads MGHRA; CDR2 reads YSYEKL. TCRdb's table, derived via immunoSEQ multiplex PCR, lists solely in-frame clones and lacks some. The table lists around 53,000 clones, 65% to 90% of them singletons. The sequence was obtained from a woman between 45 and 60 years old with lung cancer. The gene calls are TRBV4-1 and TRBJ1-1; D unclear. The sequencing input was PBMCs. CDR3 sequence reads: CASSQLSYTEAFF. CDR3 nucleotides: TGCGCCAGCAGCCAATTGTCTTACACTGAAGCTTTCTTT.